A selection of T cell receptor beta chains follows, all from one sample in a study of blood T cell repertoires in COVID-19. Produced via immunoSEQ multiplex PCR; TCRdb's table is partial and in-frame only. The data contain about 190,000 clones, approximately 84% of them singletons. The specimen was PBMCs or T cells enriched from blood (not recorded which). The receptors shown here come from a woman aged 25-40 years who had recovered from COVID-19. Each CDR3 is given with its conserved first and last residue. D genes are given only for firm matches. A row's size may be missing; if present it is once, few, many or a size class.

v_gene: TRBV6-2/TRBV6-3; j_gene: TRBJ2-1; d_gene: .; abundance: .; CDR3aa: CASSFSGPPRVYEQFF; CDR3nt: TGTGCCAGCAGTTTCAGCGGGCCTCCTCGGGTATATGAGCAGTTCTTC
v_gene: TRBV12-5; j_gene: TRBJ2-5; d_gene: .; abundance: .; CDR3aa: CASGLFGETQYF; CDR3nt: TGTGCTAGTGGTTTGTTCGGAGAGACCCAGTACTTC
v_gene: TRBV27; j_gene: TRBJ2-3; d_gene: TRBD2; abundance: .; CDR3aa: CASSFFLAGVRDTQYF; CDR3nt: TGTGCCAGCAGTTTCTTTCTAGCGGGAGTGAGAGATACGCAGTATTTT
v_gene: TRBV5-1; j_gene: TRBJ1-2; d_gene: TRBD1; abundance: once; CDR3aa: CASSLEQGLVGYTF; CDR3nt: TGCGCCAGCAGCTTGGAACAGGGGCTCGTTGGCTACACCTTC
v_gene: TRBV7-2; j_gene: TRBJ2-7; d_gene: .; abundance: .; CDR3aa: CASSLTGYDSYEQYF; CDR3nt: TGTGCCAGCAGCTTAACGGGATACGACTCCTACGAGCAGTACTTC
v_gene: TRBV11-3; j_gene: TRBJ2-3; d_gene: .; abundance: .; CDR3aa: CASSLGGRTDTQYF; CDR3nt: TGTGCCAGCAGCTTAGGGGGCCGCACAGATACGCAGTATTTT
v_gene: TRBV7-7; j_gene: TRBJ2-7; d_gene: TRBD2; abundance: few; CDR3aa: CASSSGLAGLYEQYF; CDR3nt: TGTGCTAGCAGCTCCGGACTAGCGGGACTGTACGAGCAGTACTTC
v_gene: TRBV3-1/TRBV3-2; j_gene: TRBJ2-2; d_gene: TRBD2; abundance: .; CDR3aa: CASSQGQSKTSGRALDTGELFF; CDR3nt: TGTGCCAGCAGCCAAGGGCAATCCAAGACTAGCGGGAGGGCCCTCGACACCGGGGAGCTGTTTTTT
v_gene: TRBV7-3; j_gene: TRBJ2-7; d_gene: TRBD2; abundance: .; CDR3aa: CASSRLAGGHEQYF; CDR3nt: TGTGCCAGCAGCAGACTAGCGGGAGGGCACGAGCAGTACTTC
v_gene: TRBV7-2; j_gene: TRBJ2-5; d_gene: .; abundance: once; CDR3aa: CASSPTWGRETQYF; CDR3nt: TGTGCCAGCAGCCCGACCTGGGGCCGGGAGACCCAGTACTTC
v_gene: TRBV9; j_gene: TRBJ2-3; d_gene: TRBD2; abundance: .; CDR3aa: CASSVVATSVTDTQYF; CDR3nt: TGTGCCAGCAGCGTAGTTGCGACTAGCGTAACAGATACGCAGTATTTT
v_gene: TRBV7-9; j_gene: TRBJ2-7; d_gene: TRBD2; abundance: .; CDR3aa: CASSPPPGTSASSYEQYF; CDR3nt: TGTGCCAGCAGTCCCCCCCCCGGGACTAGCGCTAGCTCCTACGAGCAGTACTTC
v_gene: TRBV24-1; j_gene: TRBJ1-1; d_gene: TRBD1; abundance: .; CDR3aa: CATSDPGTGDTEAFF; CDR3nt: TGTGCCACCAGTGATCCCGGGACAGGGGACACTGAAGCTTTCTTT
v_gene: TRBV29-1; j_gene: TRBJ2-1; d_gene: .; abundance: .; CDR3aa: CSVISTLSYNEQFF; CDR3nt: TGCAGCGTTATTTCGACACTCTCCTACAATGAGCAGTTCTTC
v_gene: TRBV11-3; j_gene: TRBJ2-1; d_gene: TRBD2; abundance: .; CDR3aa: CASSPYKPLAGGTHNEQFF; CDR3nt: TGTGCCAGCAGCCCATATAAGCCCCTAGCGGGAGGGACACACAATGAGCAGTTCTTC
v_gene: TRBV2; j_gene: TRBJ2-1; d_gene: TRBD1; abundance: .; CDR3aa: CASSGPTGGSYNEQFF; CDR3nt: TGTGCCAGCAGTGGCCCGACAGGGGGGTCCTACAATGAGCAGTTCTTC
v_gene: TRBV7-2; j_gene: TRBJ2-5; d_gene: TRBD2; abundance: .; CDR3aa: CASSLSPGAGGRETQYF; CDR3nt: TGTGCCAGCAGCTTAAGTCCGGGAGCGGGGGGGCGAGAGACCCAGTACTTC
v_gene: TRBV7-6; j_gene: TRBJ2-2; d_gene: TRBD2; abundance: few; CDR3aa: CASSLETSGSWRFSGELFF; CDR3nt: TGTGCCAGCAGCTTAGAGACTAGCGGGAGTTGGCGTTTTTCCGGGGAGCTGTTTTTT
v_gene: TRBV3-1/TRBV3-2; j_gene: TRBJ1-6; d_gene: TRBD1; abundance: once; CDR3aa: CASSPQVRGALHF; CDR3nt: TGTGCCAGCAGCCCCCAAGTCAGGGGGGCCCTCCACTTT
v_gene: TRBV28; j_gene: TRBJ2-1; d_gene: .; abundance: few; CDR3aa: CASSVTRGLFF; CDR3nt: TGTGCCAGCAGTGTTACACGGGGGTTGTTCTTC
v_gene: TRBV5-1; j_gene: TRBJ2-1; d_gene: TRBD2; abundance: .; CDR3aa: CASSLEGTSNNEQFF; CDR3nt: TGCGCCAGCAGCTTGGAGGGGACTAGCAACAATGAGCAGTTCTTC
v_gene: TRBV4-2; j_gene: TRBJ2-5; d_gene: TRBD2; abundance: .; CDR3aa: CASSQDGTSEQETQYF; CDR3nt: TGTGCCAGCAGCCAAGACGGGACTAGCGAGCAAGAGACCCAGTACTTC
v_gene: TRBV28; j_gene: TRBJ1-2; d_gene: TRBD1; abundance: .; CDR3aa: CASSNHQGASGGYTF; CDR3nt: TGTGCCAGCAGCAACCATCAGGGGGCCTCGGGGGGCTACACCTTC
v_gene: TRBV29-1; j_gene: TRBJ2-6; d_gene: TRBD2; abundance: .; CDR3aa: CSVEEGREGSGANVLTF; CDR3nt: TGCAGCGTTGAAGAAGGCCGGGAGGGCTCTGGGGCCAACGTCCTGACTTTC
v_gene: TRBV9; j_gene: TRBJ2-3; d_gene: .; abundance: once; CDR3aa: CASSVEPLRSLTDTQYF; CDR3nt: TGTGCCAGCAGCGTAGAACCCCTCCGGTCCCTCACAGATACGCAGTATTTT
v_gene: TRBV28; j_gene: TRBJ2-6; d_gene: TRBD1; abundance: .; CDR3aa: CASSSPRTGQGSGANVLTF; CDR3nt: TGTGCCAGCAGTTCCCCGCGGACAGGTCAGGGGTCCGGGGCCAACGTCCTGACTTTC
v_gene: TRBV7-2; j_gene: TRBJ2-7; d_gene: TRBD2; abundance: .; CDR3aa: CASSLVPSGPREQYF; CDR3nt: TGTGCCAGCAGCTTAGTACCTAGCGGGCCCAGGGAGCAGTACTTC
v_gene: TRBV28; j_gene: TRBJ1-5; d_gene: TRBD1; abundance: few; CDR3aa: CASSLDRPNQPQHF; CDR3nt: TGTGCCAGCAGTTTGGACAGGCCCAATCAGCCCCAGCATTTT
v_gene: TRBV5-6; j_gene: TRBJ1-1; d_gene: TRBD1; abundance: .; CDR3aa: CASSFSSGGLSTEAFF; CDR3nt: TGTGCCAGCAGCTTCTCGTCAGGGGGATTGAGCACTGAAGCTTTCTTT
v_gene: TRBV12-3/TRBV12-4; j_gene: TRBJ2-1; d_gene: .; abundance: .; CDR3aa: CASSLGEVNEQFF; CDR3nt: TGTGCCAGCAGTTTGGGGGAGGTCAATGAGCAGTTCTTC
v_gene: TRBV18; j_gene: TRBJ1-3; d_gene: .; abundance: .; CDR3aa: CASSPPYGAWGNTIYF; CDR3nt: TGTGCCAGCTCACCACCGTATGGGGCTTGGGGAAACACCATATATTTT
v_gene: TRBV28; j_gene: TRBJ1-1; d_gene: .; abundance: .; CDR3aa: CASSPPARPRDTEAFF; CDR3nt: TGTGCCAGCAGTCCCCCGGCGAGGCCCAGGGACACTGAAGCTTTCTTT
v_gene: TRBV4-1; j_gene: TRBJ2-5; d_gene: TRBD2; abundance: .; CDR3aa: CASSPSGGRGETQYF; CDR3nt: TGCGCCAGCAGCCCAAGCGGGGGGCGGGGAGAGACCCAGTACTTC
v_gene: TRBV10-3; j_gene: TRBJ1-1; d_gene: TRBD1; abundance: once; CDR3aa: CAIRGTGNTEAFF; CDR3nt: TGTGCCATCAGAGGGACAGGGAACACTGAAGCTTTCTTT
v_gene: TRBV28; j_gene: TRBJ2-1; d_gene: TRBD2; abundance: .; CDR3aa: CASSLPATSGNEQFF; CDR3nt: TGTGCCAGCAGTTTACCTGCCACTAGCGGCAATGAGCAGTTCTTC
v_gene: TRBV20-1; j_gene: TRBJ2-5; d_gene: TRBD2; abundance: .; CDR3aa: CSASTRGAYF; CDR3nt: TGCAGTGCTAGTACGCGGGGGGCCTACTTC
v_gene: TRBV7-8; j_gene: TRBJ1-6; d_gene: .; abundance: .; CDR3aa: CASSSPDRGNSPLHF; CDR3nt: TGTGCCAGCAGCTCCCCGGACCGGGGTAATTCACCCCTCCACTTT
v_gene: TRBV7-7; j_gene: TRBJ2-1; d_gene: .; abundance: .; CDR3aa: CASSLLPAPYNEQFF; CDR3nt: TGTGCTAGCAGCTTGCTACCCGCTCCCTACAATGAGCAGTTCTTC
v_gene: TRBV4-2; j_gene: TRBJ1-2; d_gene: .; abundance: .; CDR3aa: CASRTLTGPGRYGYTF; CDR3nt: TGTGCCAGCAGGACTCTGACAGGTCCAGGTAGATATGGCTACACCTTC
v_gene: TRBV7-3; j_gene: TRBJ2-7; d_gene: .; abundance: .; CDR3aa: CASSRRASAEQYF; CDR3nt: TGTGCCAGCAGTCGTAGGGCTAGCGCAGAGCAGTACTTC
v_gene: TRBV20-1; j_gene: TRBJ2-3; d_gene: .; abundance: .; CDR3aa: CSAEREREQYF; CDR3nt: TGCAGTGCTGAACGGGAGAGGGAGCAGTATTTT
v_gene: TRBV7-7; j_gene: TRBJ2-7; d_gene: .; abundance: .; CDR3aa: CASSLEVGGRHEQYF; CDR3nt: TGTGCTAGCAGCTTAGAAGTTGGGGGGAGGCACGAGCAGTACTTC
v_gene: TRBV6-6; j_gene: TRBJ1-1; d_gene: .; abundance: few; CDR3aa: CASSYSSWGLREAFF; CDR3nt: TGTGCCAGCAGTTACTCGTCTTGGGGGCTGAGGGAAGCTTTCTTT
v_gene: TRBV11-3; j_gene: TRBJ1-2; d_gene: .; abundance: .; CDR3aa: CASSLAGGTYLNYGYTF; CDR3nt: TGTGCCAGCAGCTTAGCGGGGGGGACGTATCTAAACTATGGCTACACCTTC
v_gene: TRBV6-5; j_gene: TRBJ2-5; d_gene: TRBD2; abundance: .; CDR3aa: CASRKAGVGQETQYF; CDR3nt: TGTGCCAGCAGAAAAGCGGGAGTCGGTCAAGAGACCCAGTACTTC
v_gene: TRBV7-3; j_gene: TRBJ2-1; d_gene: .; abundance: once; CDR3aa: CASSRGGGTSYNEQFF; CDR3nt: TGTGCCAGCAGCCGAGGGGGCGGGACCTCCTACAATGAGCAGTTCTTC
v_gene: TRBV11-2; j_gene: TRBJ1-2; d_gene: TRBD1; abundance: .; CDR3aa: CASSRQGLGGYTF; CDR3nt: TGTGCCAGCAGCAGACAGGGTTTGGGTGGCTACACCTTC
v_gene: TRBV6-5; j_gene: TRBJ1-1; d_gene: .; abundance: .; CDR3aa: CASSKGHNTEAFF; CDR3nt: TGTGCCAGCAGCAAGGGACATAACACTGAAGCTTTCTTT
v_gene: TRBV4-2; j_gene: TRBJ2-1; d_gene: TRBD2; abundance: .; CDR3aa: CASSQDRGGYNEQFF; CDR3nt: TGTGCCAGCAGCCAAGATCGGGGGGGCTACAATGAGCAGTTCTTC
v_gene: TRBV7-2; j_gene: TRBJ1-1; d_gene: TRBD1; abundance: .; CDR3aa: CASSSVDRGLGNTEAFF; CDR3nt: TGTGCCAGCAGCTCAGTGGACAGGGGTTTGGGGAACACTGAAGCTTTCTTT
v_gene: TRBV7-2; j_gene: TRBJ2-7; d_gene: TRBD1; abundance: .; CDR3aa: CASSPGGEQYF; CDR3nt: TGTGCCAGCAGCCCAGGGGGCGAGCAGTACTTC
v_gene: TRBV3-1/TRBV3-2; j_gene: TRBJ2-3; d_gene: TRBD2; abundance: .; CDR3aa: CASSQGVGGAEDTQYF; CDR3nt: TGTGCCAGCAGCCAAGGCGTCGGGGGGGCCGAAGATACGCAGTATTTT
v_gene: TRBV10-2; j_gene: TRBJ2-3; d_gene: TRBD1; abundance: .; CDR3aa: CASMTGNTDTQYF; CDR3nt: TGCGCCAGCATGACAGGGAACACAGATACGCAGTATTTT
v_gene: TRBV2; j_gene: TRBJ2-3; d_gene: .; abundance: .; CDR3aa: CASSEFFTGVGDTQYF; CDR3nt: TGTGCCAGCAGTGAATTCTTCACGGGAGTTGGAGATACGCAGTATTTT
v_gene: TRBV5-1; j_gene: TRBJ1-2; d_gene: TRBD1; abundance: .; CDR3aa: CASRGLDRTNYGYTF; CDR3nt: TGCGCCAGCCGGGGGTTGGACAGGACCAACTATGGCTACACCTTC
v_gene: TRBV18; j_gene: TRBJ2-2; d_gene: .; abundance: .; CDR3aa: CASSPGRGDTGELFF; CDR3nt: TGTGCCAGCTCACCGGGTCGCGGCGACACCGGGGAGCTGTTTTTT
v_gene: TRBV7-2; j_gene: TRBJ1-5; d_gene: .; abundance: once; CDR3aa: CASSPGQVSNQPQHF; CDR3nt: TGTGCCAGCAGTCCGGGACAAGTTAGCAATCAGCCCCAGCATTTT
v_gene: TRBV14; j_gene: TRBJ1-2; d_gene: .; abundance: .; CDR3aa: CASSQDSLESVTF; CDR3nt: TGTGCCAGCAGCCAAGATAGCCTCGAATCGGTAACCTTC